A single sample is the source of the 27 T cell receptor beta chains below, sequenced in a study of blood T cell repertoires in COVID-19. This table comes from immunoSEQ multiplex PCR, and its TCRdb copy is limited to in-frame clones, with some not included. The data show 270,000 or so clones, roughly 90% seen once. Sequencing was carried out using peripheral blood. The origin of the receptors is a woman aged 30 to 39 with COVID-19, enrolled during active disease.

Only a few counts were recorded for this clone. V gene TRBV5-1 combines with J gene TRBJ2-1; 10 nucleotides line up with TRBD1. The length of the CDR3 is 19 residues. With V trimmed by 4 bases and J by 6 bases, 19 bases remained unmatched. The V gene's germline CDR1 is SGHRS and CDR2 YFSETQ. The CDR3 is CASSGPGTGAALPLNEQFF. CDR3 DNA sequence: TGCGCCAGCAGCGGACCCGGGACAGGGGCCGCATTACCTCTCAATGAGCAGTTCTTC.

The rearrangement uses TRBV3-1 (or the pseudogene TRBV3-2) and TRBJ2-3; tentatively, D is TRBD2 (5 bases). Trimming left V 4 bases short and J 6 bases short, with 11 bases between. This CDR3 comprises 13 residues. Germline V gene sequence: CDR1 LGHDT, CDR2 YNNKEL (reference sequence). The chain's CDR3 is CASSPRGMDTQYF. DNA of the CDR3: TGTGCCAGCAGCCCCCGGGGTATGGATACGCAGTATTTT.

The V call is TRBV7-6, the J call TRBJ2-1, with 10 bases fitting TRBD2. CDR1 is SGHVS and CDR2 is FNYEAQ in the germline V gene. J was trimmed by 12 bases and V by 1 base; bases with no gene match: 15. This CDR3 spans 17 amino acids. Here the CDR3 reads CASSLGVSGGGRVVQFF. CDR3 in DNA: TGTGCCAGCAGCTTAGGGGTGAGCGGGGGGGGCCGAGTCGTGCAGTTCTTC.

In DNA form, the CDR3 reads TGTGCCAGCAGGCGGACAGGGGCTCCTGGAAACACCATATATTTT. It yields the protein CASRRTGAPGNTIYF. The gene calls are TRBV5-6 and TRBJ1-3; 9 positions match TRBD1. With V trimmed by 5 bases and J by 2 bases, 5 bases remained unmatched. This CDR3 is 15 amino acids long. Germline V gene sequence: CDR1 SGHDT, CDR2 YYEEEE. The entire variable domain, with the rest obtained from reference TRBV5-6 and TRBJ1-3, is as follows: DAGVTQSPTHLIKTRGQQVTLRCSPKSGHDTVSWYQQALGQGPQFIFQYYEEEERQRGNFPDRFSGHQFPNYSSELNVNALLLGDSALYLCASRRTGAPGNTIYFGEGSWLTVV.

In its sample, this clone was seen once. The CDR3 nucleotides are TGCGCCAGCAGCCCGGACTCAACTAATGAAAAACTGTTTTTT. As protein: CASSPDSTNEKLFF. The chain is built from TRBV5-1 and TRBJ1-4; the D is unclear. V dropped 4 bases and J dropped 0 bases, with 7 bases sitting between them. There are 14 residues in the CDR3. Germline CDR1 reads SGHRS; CDR2 reads YFSETQ. The full variable domain, with the rest looked up from reference TRBV5-1 and TRBJ1-4, is KAGVTQTPRYLIKTRGQQVTLSCSPISGHRSVSWYQQTPGQGLQFLFEYFSETQRNKGNFPGRFSGRQFSNSRSEMNVSTLELGDSALYLCASSPDSTNEKLFFGSGTQLSVL.

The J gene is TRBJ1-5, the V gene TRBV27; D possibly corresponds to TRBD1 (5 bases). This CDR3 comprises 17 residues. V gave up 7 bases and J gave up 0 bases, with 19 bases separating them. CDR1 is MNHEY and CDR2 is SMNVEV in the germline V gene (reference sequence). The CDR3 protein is CASNLGPDTPSNQPQHF. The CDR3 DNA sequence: TGTGCCAGCAATCTAGGGCCGGACACACCTAGCAATCAGCCCCAGCATTTT.

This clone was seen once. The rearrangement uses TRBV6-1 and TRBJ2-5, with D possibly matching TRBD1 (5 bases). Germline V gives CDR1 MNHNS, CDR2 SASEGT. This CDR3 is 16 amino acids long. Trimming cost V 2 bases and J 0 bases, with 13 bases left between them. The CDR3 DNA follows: TGTGCCAGCAGTGAATATACAGGATCGTACCAAGAGACCCAGTACTTC. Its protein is CASSEYTGSYQETQYF.

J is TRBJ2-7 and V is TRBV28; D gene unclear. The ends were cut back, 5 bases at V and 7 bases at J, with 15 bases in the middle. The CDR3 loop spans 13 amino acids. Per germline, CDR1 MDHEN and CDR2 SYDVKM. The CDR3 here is CASSNRVIWEQYF. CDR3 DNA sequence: TGTGCCAGCAGTAATCGAGTGATCTGGGAGCAGTACTTC.

The CDR3 DNA reads TGTGCCAGCAGCTTACTACCGGGACAGGGGGCAGTGTTTTATGGCTACACCTTC. This translates into CASSLLPGQGAVFYGYTF. The V call is TRBV7-2, the J call TRBJ1-2, with 12 bases identical to TRBD1. Germline assignment: CDR1 SGHTA and CDR2 FQGNSA. V shed 2 bases, J shed 5 bases, and the junction held 12 bases outside the gene matches. The CDR3 has 18 amino acids.

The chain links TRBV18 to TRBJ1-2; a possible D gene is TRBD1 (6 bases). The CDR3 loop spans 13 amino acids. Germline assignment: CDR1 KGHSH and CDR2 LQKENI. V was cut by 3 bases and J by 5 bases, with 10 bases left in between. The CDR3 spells CASSPRTEYGYTF. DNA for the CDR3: TGTGCCAGCTCACCCCGGACAGAGTATGGCTACACCTTC. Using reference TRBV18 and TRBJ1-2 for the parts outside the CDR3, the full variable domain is NAGVMQNPRHLVRRRGQEARLRCSPMKGHSHVYWYRQLPEEGLKFMVYLQKENIIDESGMPKERFSAEFPKEGPSILRIQQVVRGDSAAYFCASSPRTEYGYTFGSGTRLTVV.

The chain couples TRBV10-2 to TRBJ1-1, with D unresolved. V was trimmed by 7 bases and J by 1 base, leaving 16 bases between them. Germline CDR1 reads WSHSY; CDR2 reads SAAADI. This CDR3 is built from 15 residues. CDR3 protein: CASNQAGRWNTEAFF. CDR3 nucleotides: TGCGCCAGCAATCAGGCGGGTCGATGGAACACTGAAGCTTTCTTT.

CDR3 amino acids: CASSRGASSYNEQFF. In nucleotides, the CDR3 is TGCGCCAGCAGCCGCGGGGCGAGCTCCTACAATGAGCAGTTCTTC. The chain recombines TRBV5-1 with TRBJ2-1; the D gene is possibly TRBD2 (6 bases). This CDR3 spans 15 amino acids. Germline CDR1 and CDR2: SGHRS and YFSETQ. V was cut by 4 bases and J by 0 bases, with 11 bases left in between.

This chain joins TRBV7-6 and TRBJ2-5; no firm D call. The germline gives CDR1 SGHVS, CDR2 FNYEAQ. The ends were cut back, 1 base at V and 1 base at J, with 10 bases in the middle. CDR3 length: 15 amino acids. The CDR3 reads CASSLVGGTQETQYF. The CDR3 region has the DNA TGTGCCAGCAGCTTAGTTGGCGGAACCCAAGAGACCCAGTACTTC.

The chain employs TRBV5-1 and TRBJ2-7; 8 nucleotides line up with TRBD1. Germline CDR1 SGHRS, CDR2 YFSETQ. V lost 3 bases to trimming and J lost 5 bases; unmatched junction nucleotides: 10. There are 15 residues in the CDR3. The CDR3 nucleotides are TGCGCCAGCAGCTCCGGGGACAGGACTGGGAACGAGCAGTACTTC. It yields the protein CASSSGDRTGNEQYF.

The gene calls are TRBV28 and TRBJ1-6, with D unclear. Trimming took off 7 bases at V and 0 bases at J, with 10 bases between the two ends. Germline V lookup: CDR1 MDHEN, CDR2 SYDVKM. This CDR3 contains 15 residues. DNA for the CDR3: TGTGCCAGCATGATTGGGAGCTCCTATAATTCACCCCTCCACTTT. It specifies CASMIGSSYNSPLHF.

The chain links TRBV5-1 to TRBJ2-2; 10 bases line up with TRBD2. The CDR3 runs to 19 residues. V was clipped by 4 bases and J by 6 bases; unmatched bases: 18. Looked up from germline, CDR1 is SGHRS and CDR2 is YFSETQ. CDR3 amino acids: CASSRRASGGPPRAGELFF. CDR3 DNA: TGCGCCAGCAGCAGGAGGGCTAGCGGGGGCCCCCCCAGGGCCGGGGAGCTGTTTTTT.

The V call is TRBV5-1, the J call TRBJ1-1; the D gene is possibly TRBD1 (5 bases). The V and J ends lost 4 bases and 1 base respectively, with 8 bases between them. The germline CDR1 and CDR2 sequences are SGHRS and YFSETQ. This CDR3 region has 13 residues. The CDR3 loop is CASSATGNTEAFF. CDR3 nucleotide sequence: TGCGCCAGCAGCGCTACAGGGAACACTGAAGCTTTCTTT.

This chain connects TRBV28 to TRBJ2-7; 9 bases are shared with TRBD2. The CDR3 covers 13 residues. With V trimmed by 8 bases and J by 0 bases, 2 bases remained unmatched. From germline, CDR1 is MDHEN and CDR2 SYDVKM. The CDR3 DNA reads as TGTGCCAGCCGGCGGGGGGGCTCCTACGAGCAGTACTTC. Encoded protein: CASRRGGSYEQYF.

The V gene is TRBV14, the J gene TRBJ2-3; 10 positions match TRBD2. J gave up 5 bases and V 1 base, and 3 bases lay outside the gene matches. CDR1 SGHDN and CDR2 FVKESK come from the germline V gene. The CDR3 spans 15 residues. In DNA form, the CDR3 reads TGTGCCAGCAGCCAAGGAGCGGGGGGGCGAGATACGCAGTATTTT. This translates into CASSQGAGGRDTQYF.

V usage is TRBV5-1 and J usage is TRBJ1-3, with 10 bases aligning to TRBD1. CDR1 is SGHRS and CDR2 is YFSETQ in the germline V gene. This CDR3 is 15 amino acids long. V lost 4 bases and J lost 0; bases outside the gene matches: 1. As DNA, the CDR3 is TGCGCCAGCAGCGGGACAGGGGACTCTGGAAACACCATATATTTT. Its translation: CASSGTGDSGNTIYF. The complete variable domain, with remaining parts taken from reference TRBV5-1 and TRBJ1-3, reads KAGVTQTPRYLIKTRGQQVTLSCSPISGHRSVSWYQQTPGQGLQFLFEYFSETQRNKGNFPGRFSGRQFSNSRSEMNVSTLELGDSALYLCASSGTGDSGNTIYFGEGSWLTVV.

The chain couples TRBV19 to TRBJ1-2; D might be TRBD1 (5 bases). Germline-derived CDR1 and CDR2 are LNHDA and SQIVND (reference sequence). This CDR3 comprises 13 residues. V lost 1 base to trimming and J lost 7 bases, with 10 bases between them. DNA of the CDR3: TGTGCCAGTAGTATAGTCGGGGGGTCTGGCTACACCTTC. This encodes CASSIVGGSGYTF.

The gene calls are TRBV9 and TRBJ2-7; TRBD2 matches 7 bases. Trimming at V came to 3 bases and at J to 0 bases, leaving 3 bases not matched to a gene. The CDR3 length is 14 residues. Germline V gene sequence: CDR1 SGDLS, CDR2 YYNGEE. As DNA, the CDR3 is TGTGCCAGCAGCGCTAGCGGAACCTCCTACGAGCAGTACTTC. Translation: CASSASGTSYEQYF.

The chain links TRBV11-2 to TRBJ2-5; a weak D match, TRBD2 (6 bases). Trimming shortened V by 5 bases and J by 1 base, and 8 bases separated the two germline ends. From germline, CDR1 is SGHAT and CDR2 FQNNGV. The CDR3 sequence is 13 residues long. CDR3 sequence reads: CASSRGTQETQYF. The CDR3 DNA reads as TGTGCCAGCAGCCGGGGGACCCAAGAGACCCAGTACTTC.

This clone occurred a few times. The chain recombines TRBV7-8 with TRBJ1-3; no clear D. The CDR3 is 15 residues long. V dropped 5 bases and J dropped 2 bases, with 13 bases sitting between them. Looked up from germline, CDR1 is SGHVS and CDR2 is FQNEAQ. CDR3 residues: CASSPPWRAGNTIYF. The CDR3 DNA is TGTGCCAGCAGCCCCCCGTGGAGGGCTGGAAACACCATATATTTT. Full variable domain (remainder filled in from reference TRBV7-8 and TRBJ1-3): GAGVSQSPRYKVAKRGQDVALRCDPISGHVSLFWYQQALGQGPEFLTYFQNEAQLDKSGLPSDRFFAERPEGSVSTLKIQRTQQEDSAVYLCASSPPWRAGNTIYFGEGSWLTVV.

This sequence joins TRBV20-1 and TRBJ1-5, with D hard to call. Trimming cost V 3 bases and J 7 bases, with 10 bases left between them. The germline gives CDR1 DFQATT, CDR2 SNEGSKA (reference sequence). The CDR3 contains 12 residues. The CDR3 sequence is CSASHERQPQHF. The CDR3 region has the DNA TGCAGTGCTAGTCATGAACGGCAGCCCCAGCATTTT.

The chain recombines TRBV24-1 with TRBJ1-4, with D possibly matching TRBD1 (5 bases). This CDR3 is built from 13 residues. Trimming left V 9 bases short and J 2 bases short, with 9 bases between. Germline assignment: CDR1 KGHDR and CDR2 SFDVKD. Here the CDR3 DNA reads TGTGCCACCCCAGGGATCACTAATGAAAAACTGTTTTTT. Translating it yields CATPGITNEKLFF.

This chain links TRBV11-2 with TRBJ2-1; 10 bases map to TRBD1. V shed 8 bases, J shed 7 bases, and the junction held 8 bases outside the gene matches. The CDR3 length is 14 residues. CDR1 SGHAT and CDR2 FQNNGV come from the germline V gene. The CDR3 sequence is CASGPGQGINEQFF. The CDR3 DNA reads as TGTGCCAGCGGACCGGGACAGGGGATTAATGAGCAGTTCTTC.